This T cell receptor (beta chain) was captured in a study of post-analysis software for immune sequencing data. Across the study: Courses of disease covered relapsing-remitting, secondary progressive and progressive-relapsing multiple sclerosis.

Study-wide points: Multiple sclerosis patients showed significantly lower normalized Chao1 diversity than controls did. TRBV segments more frequent in patients than in controls numbered several and included TRBV5-6, TRBV5-1 and TRBV20-1. F measure grouped same-batch samples tightly together.

The TCR beta cDNA libraries contained unique molecular identifiers. Some 500,000 cDNA molecules were obtained per 1 to 10 million input T cells. TCRdb itself ran the PCR reads through MiXCR, one entry per CDR3 protein. The sample lists hundreds of thousands of distinct CDR3 sequences, roughly 27% seen once, with roughly 0.53% in the top ten. In the case of this clonotype: Its antigen remains unknown.

Deletions cut 1 base from V and 3 bases from J, with 21 bases between. The CDR3 has 17 residues. Germline values: CDR1 DFQATT, CDR2 SNEGSKA (reference sequence). The source is a girl aged 10 to 17 with multiple sclerosis. The rearrangement links TRBV20-1 to TRBJ2-5; perhaps TRBD2 as D (6 bases). Input material: blood. The CDR3 sequence is CSARGFGGVGRKETQYF. In DNA, the CDR3 is TGCAGTGCTAGAGGGTTTGGCGGGGTGGGTAGAAAAGAGACCCAGTACTTC.